This T cell receptor (beta chain) comes out of a study of shared clonotypes between healthy human individuals. Some clones are missing from TCRdb's copy, which holds only in-frame ones; the method was immunoSEQ multiplex PCR. The sample gives roughly 2.5 million clones, about 92% of which show up once; about 0.13% is in the top ten. This CDR3 has 14 amino acids. V shed 5 bases and J 12 bases; nucleotides not matched to a gene: 8. CDR1 and CDR2 (germline): SGHAT, FQNNGV. The V gene is TRBV11-2, the J gene TRBJ2-1; 12 nucleotides line up with TRBD2. Sequencing used naive CD4+ T cells sorted from blood. Subset specified: CD45RA+ positively selected. This TCR came from a man aged 18 to 29 in good health. CDR3 in DNA: TGTGCCAGCAGCACGACTACTAGCGGGGGGTTGCAGTTCTTC. Amino acid sequence: CASSTTTSGGLQFF.